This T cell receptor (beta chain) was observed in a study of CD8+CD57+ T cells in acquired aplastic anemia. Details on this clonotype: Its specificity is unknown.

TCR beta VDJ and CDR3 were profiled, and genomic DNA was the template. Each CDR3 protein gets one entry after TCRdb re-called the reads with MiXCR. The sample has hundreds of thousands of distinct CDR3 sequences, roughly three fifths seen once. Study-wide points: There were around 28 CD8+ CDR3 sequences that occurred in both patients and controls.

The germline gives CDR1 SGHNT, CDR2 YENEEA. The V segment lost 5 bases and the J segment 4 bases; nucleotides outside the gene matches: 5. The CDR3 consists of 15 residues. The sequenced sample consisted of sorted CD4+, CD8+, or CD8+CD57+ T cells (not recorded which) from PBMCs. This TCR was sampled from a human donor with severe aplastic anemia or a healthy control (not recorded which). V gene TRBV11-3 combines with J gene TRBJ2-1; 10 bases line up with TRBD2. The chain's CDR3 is CASSKSGGDYNEQFF. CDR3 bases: TGTGCCAGCAGCAAGAGCGGGGGGGATTACAATGAGCAGTTCTTC.